This T cell receptor (beta chain) appears in the sequencing data of a study of shared clonotypes between healthy human individuals. Study background: Per-donor plates numbered three CD4 naive, three CD4 memory, two CD8 naive and one CD8 memory.

Details on this clone: Its specificity is unknown.

Repertoires were generated with immunoSEQ multiplex PCR, while TCRdb's copy carries only in-frame clones and drops some. The sample comprises a few million clones, roughly 92% of which are singletons, and approximately 0.39% rests with the top ten. Study observations and caveats: Naive subsets typically showed greater estimated richness than memory subsets.

Germline lookup yields CDR1 SGHDT and CDR2 YYEEEE. V was pared by 4 bases and J by 4 bases, with 14 bases between. The CDR3 runs 15 residues. The TCR originated in a man younger than 35 in good health. Some clones in this sample may be carry-over from other donors' samples. Input material: naive CD4+ T cells from PBMCs. The subset: CD45RA+ positively selected. The J gene is TRBJ2-2, the V gene TRBV5-6, with D perhaps matching TRBD1 or TRBD2 (5 bases each). CDR3 loop: CASSRDPGTTGELFF. Written as DNA, the CDR3 is TGTGCCAGCAGCCGGGACCCGGGAACCACCGGGGAGCTGTTTTTT.